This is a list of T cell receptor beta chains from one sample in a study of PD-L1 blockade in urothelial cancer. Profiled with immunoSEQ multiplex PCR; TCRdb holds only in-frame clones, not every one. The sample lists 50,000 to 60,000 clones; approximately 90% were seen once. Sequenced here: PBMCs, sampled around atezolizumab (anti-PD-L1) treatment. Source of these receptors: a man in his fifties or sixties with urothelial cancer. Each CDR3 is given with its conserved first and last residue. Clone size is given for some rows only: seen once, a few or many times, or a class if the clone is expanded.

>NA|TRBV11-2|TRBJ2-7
CASSLFGPPYEQYF
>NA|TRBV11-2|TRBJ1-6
CASSLGQYNSPLHF
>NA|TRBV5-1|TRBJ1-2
CASSLVVSSGGNGYTF
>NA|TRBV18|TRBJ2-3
CASSRKQDRGQADTQYF
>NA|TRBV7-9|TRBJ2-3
CASSKGTGLAGTDTQYF
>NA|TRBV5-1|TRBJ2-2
CASSLDAAGGTGELFF
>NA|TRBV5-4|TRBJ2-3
CASGASGPTDTQYF
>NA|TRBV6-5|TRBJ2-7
CASSLGGRTYEQYF
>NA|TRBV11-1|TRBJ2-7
CASSPGIWSSYEQYF
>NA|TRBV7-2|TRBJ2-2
CASSGTSGSNTGELFF
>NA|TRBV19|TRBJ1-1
CASHPQGLSEAFF
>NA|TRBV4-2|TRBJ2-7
CASSQEGLAGGSYEQYF
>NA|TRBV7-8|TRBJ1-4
CASSLRPFATNEKLFF
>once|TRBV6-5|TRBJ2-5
CASGTSGAPQETQYF
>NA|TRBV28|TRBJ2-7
CASKGSSYEQYF
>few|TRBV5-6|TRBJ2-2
CASWLRGGTGELFF
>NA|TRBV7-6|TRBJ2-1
CASSSTASISYNEQFF
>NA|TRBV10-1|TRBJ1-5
CASLGHFQPQHF
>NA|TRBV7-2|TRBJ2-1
CASSLELSRTGRDEQFF
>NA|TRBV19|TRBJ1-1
CASSIDLHPRDSEAFF
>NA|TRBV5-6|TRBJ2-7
CASSSQGDYWYEQYF
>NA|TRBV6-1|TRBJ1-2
CASSEGVGGAYTF
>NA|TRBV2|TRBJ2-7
CASVRDTREQYF
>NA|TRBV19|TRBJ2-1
CASSGGRARNEQFF
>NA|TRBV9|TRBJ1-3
CASSVLGDVSGNTIYF
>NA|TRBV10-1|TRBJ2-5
CASSPDTTQETQYF
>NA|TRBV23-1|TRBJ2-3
CASSDRDRGTDTQYF
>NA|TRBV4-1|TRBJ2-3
CASSSLAGFTDTQYF
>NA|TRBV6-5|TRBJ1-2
CASSYGGQTNYGYTF
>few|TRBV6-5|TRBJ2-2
CASRSSGGAGELFF
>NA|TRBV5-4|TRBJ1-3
CASSLAGAEGNTIYF
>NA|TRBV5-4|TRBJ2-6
CASSGDSPSSGANVLTF
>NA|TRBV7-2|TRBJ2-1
CASSSWAGLYNEQFF
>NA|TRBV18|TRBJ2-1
CASSPYLTSGTSGNNEQFF
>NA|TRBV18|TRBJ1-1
CASSLTGVQRTEAFF
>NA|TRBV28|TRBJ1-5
CASSLGQTHQPQHF
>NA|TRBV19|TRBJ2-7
CASSPNRVQEQYF
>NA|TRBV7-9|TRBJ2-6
CASSLSRGYGANVLTF
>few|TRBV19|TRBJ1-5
CASSPRQGGNQPQHF
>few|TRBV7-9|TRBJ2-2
CASSEGLAGNTGELFF
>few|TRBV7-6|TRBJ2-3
CASSLAGGGQRDTQYF
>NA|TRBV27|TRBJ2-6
CASSRLGLAKGSGANVLTF